Following are 10 T cell receptor beta chains from one sample sequenced in a study of blood T cell repertoires in COVID-19. Produced via immunoSEQ multiplex PCR; TCRdb's table is partial and in-frame only. The repertoire has some 120,000 clones, 71% of them found once; the top ten carry approximately 0.86%. The specimen was peripheral blood. Receptors originate from a human donor with acute or convalescent COVID-19. The donor label of this sample is uncertain.

J is TRBJ1-1 and V is TRBV24-1; 10 bases agree with TRBD1. The CDR3 contains 18 residues. Germline V gene sequence: CDR1 KGHDR, CDR2 SFDVKD. Germline trimming cut 5 bases from V and 2 bases from J; bases unmatched to any gene: 13. The CDR3 DNA reads TGTGCCACCAGTGGGACCCCCGGGACAGGGGAAAGAAACACTGAAGCTTTCTTT. Protein: CATSGTPGTGERNTEAFF.

This clone turned up a few times. The chain has TRBV12-1 and TRBJ2-7; the table gives TRBD1 as D, unverified against the DNA. TRBV12-1 is flagged as a pseudogene. The CDR3 spans 16 residues. CDR3 sequence: CASSSYSSQGFHEQYV. As DNA, the CDR3 is TGTGCCAGCAGCTCCTACTCATCGCAGGGTTTCCACGAGCAGTACGTC.

The chain joins TRBV11-2 to TRBJ2-1; 10 bases match TRBD2. In germline, CDR1 is SGHAT, CDR2 FQNNGV. CDR3 size: 16 residues. Trimming removed 3 bases from V and 4 bases from J; junction bases left unmatched: 6. Written as DNA, the CDR3 is TGTGCCAGCAGCTTCGGGGGTAGCGGGGGGTACAATGAGCAGTTCTTC. Protein: CASSFGGSGGYNEQFF.

This clone was recorded a few times. This sequence joins TRBV11-3 and TRBJ2-1; D not certain. Germline loops: CDR1 SGHNT, CDR2 YENEEA. Trimming removed 1 base from V and 6 bases from J, with 4 bases in between. The CDR3 is made up of 12 amino acids. As DNA, the CDR3 is TGTGCCAGCAGCTTAGTCGGCAATGAGCAGTTCTTC. As protein: CASSLVGNEQFF. Combining the CDR3 with reference TRBV11-3 and TRBJ2-1 gives the whole variable domain EAGVVQSPRYKIIEKKQPVAFWCNPISGHNTLYWYLQNLGQGPELLIRYENEEAVDDSQLPKDRFSAERLKGVDSTLKIQPAELGDSAVYLCASSLVGNEQFFGPGTRLTVL.

This clone has only a few counts. The chain couples TRBV19 to TRBJ2-5, with 10 bases aligning to TRBD1. CDR1 and CDR2 from the germline V gene are LNHDA and SQIVND (reference sequence). Unmatched junction bases numbered 6, after V lost 6 bases and J lost 5 bases. The CDR3 totals 14 residues. The CDR3 DNA follows: TGTGCCAGTAGCCGACAGGGGGCTCGGGAGACCCAGTACTTC. This gives the protein CASSRQGARETQYF.

The gene calls are TRBV7-6 and TRBJ2-1, with TRBD2 matching 8 bases. CDR1 and CDR2 (germline): SGHVS, FNYEAQ. This CDR3 is 15 amino acids long. The junction had 8 bases not matched to a gene; V was cut back by 6 bases and J by 4 bases. The DNA of the CDR3 is TGTGCCAGCAGACTCGGGGGGGCCACGTACAATGAGCAGTTCTTC. This gives the protein CASRLGGATYNEQFF.

The V call is TRBV11-2, the J call TRBJ2-7, with 7 bases identical to TRBD1. Germline V CDR1 and CDR2: SGHAT, FQNNGV. Trimming at V came to 2 bases and at J to 3 bases, leaving 7 bases not matched to a gene. This CDR3 contains 15 residues. The CDR3 nucleotides read TGTGCCAGCAGCTTACGTGGGACAGAACTCTACGAGCAGTACTTC. Translated, it gives CASSLRGTELYEQYF.

This clone has only a few counts. The CDR3, as DNA: TGCAGCGTTGAAGTTGGGGGGAGGGCCTCCTACAATGAGCAGTTCTTC. This gives the protein CSVEVGGRASYNEQFF. The rearrangement links TRBV29-1 to TRBJ2-1; 7 nucleotides align to TRBD2. V lost 1 base and J lost 0; bases outside the gene matches: 6. The germline V gene has CDR1 SQVTM and CDR2 ANQGSEA. This CDR3 is 16 amino acids long.

This rearrangement joins TRBV24-1 to TRBJ2-1; a weak D match, TRBD1 (6 bases). There are 15 residues in the CDR3. Trimming left V 2 bases short and J 0 bases short, with 7 bases between. The germline CDR1 and CDR2 sequences are KGHDR and SFDVKD. CDR3 bases: TGTGCCACCAGTGATTCGGACAGCTCCTACAATGAGCAGTTCTTC. Translated, it gives CATSDSDSSYNEQFF.

This clone has at least ten counts. The gene calls are TRBV7-2 and TRBJ1-5; D uncertain. Germline V gives CDR1 SGHTA, CDR2 FQGNSA. The V end was cut by 3 bases, the J end by 6 bases, with 12 bases between. The CDR3 length is 14 residues. Written as DNA, the CDR3 is TGTGCCAGCAGCTTTACTACGGCCGGTCAGCCCCAGCATTTT. It encodes CASSFTTAGQPQHF.